This note documents a single TCR beta chain sequence. The cohort comprised adults aged about 18 to 90 years residing in 20 to 30 US areas. Either two negative PCRs, clearance, or symptom resolution qualified Cohort 3 donors as recovered. The data were obtained in a study of blood T cell repertoires in COVID-19. Study at large: Some COVID-19 samples were acute and others convalescent; all came from the United States, Italy and Spain.

Generated by immunoSEQ multiplex PCR, the TCRdb table keeps only in-frame clones and is missing some. The sample gives a few hundred thousand clones, roughly nine tenths of which show up once; around 5.9% is in the top ten. Looked up from germline, CDR1 is SGHTA and CDR2 is FQGNSA. The V and J ends lost 5 bases and 6 bases respectively, with 20 bases between them. The CDR3 is 15 residues long. The sequence was collected from a woman in her twenties or thirties who had recovered from COVID-19. The material sequenced was PBMCs or T cells enriched from blood (not recorded which). V and J are TRBV7-2 and TRBJ2-7; D might be TRBD2 (5 bases). The CDR3 bases are TGTGCCAGCAGCAATAGAGGGTGGGGAGTAGGCGAGCAGTACTTC. Translation: CASSNRGWGVGEQYF.